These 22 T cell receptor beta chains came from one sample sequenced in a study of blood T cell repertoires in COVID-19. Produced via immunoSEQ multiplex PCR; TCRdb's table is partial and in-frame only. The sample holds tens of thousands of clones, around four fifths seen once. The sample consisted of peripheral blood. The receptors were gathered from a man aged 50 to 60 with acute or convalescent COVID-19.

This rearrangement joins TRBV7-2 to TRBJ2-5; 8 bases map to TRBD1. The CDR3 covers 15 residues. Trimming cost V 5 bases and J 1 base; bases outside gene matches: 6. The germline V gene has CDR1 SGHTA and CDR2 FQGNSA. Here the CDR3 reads CASSLNGQGQETQYF. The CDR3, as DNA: TGTGCCAGCAGCCTTAACGGACAGGGCCAAGAGACCCAGTACTTC. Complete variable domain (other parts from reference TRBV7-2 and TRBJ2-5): GAGVSQSPSNKVTEKGKDVELRCDPISGHTALYWYRQSLGQGLEFLIYFQGNSAPDKSGLPSDRFSAERTGGSVSTLTIQRTQQEDSAVYLCASSLNGQGQETQYFGPGTRLLVL.

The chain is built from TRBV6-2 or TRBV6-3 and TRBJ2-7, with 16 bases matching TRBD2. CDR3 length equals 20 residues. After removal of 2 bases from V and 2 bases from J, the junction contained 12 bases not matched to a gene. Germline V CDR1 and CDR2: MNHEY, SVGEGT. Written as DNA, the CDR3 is TGTGCCAGCAGTTACCAGACAGGGTCCGGGACTAGCGGGAGGGCCTACGAGCAGTACTTC. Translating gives CASSYQTGSGTSGRAYEQYF.

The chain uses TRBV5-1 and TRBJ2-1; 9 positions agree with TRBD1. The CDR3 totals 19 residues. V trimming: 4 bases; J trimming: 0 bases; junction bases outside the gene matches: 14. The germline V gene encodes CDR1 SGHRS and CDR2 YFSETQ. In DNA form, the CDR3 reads TGCGCCAGCAGCCCCGGGACAGGGACACATTCCCGCTCCTACAATGAGCAGTTCTTC. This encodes CASSPGTGTHSRSYNEQFF. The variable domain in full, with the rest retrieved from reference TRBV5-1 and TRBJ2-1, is KAGVTQTPRYLIKTRGQQVTLSCSPISGHRSVSWYQQTPGQGLQFLFEYFSETQRNKGNFPGRFSGRQFSNSRSEMNVSTLELGDSALYLCASSPGTGTHSRSYNEQFFGPGTRLTVL.

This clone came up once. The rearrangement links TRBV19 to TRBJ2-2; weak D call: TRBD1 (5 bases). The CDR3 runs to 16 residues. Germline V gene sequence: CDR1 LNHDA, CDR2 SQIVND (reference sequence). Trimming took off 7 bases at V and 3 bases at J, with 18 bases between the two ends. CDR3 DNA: TGTGCCAGTACTCACCTGGACAAGGGCTACACCGGGGAGCTGTTTTTT. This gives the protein CASTHLDKGYTGELFF.

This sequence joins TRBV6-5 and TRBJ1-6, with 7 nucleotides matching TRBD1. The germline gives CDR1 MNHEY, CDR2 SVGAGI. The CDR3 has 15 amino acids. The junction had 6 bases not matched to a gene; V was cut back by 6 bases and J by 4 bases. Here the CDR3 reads CASSAGQQYNSPLHF. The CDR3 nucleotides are TGTGCCAGCAGCGCGGGACAGCAGTATAATTCACCCCTCCACTTT.

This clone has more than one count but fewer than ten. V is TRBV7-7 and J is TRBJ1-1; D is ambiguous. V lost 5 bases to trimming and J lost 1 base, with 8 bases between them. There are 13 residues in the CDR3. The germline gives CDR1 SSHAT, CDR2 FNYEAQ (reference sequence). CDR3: CASSRGTNTEAFF. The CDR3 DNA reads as TGTGCCAGCAGCCGGGGAACGAACACTGAAGCTTTCTTT.

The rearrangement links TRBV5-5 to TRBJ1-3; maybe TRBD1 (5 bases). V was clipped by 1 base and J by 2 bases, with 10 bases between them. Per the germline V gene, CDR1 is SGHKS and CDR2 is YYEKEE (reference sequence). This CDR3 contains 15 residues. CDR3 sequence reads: CASSLLPDTGNTIYF. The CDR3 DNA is TGTGCCAGCAGCTTGCTCCCGGACACTGGAAACACCATATATTTT.

The CDR3 loop is CASSLERLYEQYF. CDR3 DNA sequence: TGTGCCAGCAGCTTAGAGAGGCTCTACGAGCAGTACTTC. The J gene is TRBJ2-7, the V gene TRBV7-2; D call uncertain. Trimming stripped 1 base from V and 3 bases from J, with 7 bases between. Per germline, CDR1 SGHTA and CDR2 FQGNSA. The CDR3 runs to 13 residues.

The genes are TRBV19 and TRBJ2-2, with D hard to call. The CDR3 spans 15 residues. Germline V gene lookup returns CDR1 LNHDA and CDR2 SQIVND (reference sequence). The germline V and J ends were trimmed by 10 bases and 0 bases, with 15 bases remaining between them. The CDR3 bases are TGTGCCACCCAACCTCGGTATGCGAACACCGGGGAGCTGTTTTTT. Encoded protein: CATQPRYANTGELFF.

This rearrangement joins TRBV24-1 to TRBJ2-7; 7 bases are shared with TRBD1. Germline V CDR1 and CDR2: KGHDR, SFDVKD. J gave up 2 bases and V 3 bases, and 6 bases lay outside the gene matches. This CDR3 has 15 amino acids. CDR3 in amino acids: CATSDTDRKTYEQYF. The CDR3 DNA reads TGTGCCACCAGTGATACGGACAGGAAAACCTACGAGCAGTACTTC.

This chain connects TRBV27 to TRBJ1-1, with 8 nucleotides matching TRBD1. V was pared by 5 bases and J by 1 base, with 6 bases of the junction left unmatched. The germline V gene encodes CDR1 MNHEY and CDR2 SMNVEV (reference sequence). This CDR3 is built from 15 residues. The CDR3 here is CASSRGTGWNTEAFF. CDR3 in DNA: TGTGCCAGCAGTCGAGGGACAGGCTGGAACACTGAAGCTTTCTTT.

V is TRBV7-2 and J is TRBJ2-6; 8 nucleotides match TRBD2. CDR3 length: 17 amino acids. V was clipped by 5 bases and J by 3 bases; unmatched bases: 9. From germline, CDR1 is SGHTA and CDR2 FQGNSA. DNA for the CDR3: TGTGCCAGCAGCCTCACAGCGGGAGCTGTTGGGGCCAACGTCCTGACTTTC. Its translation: CASSLTAGAVGANVLTF.

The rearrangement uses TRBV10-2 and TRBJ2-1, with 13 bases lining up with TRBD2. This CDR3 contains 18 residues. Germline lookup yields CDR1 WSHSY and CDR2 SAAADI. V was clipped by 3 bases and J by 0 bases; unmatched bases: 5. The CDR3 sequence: CASSDSGLAGSSYNEQFF. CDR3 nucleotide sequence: TGCGCCAGCAGTGATTCGGGACTAGCGGGAAGCTCCTACAATGAGCAGTTCTTC.

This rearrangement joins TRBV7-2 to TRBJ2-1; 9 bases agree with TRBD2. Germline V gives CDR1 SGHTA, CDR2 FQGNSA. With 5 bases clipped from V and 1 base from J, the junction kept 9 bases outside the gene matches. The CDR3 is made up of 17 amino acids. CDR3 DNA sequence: TGTGCCAGCAGCAACGGGACTAGCTTATTTTCCTACAATGAGCAGTTCTTC. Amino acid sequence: CASSNGTSLFSYNEQFF.

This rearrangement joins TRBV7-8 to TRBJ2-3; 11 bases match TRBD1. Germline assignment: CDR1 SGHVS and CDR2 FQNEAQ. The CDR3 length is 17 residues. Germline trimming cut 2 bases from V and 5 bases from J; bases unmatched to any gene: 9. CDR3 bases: TGTGCCAGCAGCTTAAAGGGACAGGGGGAATTAATAGATACGCAGTATTTT. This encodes CASSLKGQGELIDTQYF.

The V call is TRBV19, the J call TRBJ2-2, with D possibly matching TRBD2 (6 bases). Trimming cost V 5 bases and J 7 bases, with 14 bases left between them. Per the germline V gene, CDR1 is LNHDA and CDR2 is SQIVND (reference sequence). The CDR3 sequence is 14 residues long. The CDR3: CASSPPGLFGELFF. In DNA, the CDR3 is TGTGCCAGTAGTCCCCCGGGACTTTTCGGGGAGCTGTTTTTT.

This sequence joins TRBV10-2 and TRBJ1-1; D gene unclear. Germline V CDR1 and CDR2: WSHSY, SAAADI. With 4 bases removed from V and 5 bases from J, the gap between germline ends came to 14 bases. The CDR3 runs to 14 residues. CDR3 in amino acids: CASSGATRETEAFF. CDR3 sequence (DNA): TGCGCCAGCAGTGGAGCGACTCGGGAAACTGAAGCTTTCTTT.

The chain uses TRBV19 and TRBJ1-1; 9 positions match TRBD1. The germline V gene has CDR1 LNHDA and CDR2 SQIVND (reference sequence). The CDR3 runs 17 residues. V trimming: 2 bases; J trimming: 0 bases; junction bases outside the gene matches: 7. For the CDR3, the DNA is TGTGCCAGTAGTATAACAGGGGGCTCAGGGATGAACACTGAAGCTTTCTTT. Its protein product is CASSITGGSGMNTEAFF. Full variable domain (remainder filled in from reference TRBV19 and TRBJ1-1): DGGITQSPKYLFRKEGQNVTLSCEQNLNHDAMYWYRQDPGQGLRLIYYSQIVNDFQKGDIAEGYSVSREKKESFPLTVTSAQKNPTAFYLCASSITGGSGMNTEAFFGQGTRLTVV.

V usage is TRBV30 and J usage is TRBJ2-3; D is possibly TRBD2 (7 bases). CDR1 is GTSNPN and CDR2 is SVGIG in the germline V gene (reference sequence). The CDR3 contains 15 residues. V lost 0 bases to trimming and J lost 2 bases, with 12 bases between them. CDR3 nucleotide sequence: TGTGCCTGGAGTGTGGCGGGGGCCTTCACAGATACGCAGTATTTT. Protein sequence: CAWSVAGAFTDTQYF. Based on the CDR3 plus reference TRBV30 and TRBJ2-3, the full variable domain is SQTIHQWPATLVQPVGSPLSLECTVEGTSNPNLYWYRQAAGRGLQLLFYSVGIGQISSEVPQNLSASRPQDRQFILSSKKLLLSDSGFYLCAWSVAGAFTDTQYFGPGTRLTVL.

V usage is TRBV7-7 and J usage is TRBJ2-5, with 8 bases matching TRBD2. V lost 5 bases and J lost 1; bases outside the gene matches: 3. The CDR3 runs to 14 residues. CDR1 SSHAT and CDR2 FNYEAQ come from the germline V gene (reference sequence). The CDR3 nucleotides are TGTGCCAGCAGCCACCGGGGGGGCCAAGAGACCCAGTACTTC. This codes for CASSHRGGQETQYF.

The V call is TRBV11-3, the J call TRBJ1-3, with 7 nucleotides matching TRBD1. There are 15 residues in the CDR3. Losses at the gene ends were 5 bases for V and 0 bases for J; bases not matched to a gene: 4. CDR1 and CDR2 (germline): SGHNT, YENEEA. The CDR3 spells CASSATGDSGNTIYF. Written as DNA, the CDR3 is TGTGCCAGCAGCGCCACAGGGGACTCTGGAAACACCATATATTTT.

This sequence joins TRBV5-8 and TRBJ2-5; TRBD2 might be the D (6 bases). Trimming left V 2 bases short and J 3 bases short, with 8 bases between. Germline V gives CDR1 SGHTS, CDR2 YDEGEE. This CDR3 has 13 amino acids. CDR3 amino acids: CASSFWGEETQYF. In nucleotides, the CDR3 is TGTGCCAGCAGCTTCTGGGGGGAAGAGACCCAGTACTTC.